The rows below give T cell receptor beta chains drawn from one sample of a study of blood T cell repertoires in COVID-19. Profiling relied on immunoSEQ multiplex PCR, and the TCRdb table lists in-frame clones only, not all of them. The table shows about 86,000 clones, with roughly 90% occurring only once. Sequenced input: PBMCs or T cells enriched from blood (not recorded which). Receptors were obtained from a woman between 50 and 59 years old with acute COVID-19. The conserved cysteine and the conserved F or W are not part of the CDR3 here. Fields, in order: V gene, CDR3 protein.

TRBV24-1 | ATSDTGGHYGYT
TRBV7-2 | ASSPARAGGNDYT
TRBV19 | ASRNRDHNSNQPQH
TRBV9 | ASSGLAGGRNTGELF
TRBV5-1 | ASSLGSSGINEQF
TRBV25-1 | ASSGGVGADTQY
TRBV5-8 | ASSFRGDYGYT
TRBV6-5 | ASSSGTGNTGYT
TRBV3-1/TRBV3-2 | ATGPGVAGVEQY
TRBV5-1 | ASSPRQGNYGYT
TRBV7-9 | ASSFGTGPNEKLF
TRBV19 | ASTPGLAGGVGELF
TRBV27 | ASRLAYTDTQY
TRBV18 | ASSHDRQGETQY
TRBV19 | ASSPLYFTDPNQPQH
TRBV6-1 | ASSAGLGGRHNEQF
TRBV19 | ASRTPAGEGYSGELF
TRBV3-1/TRBV3-2 | ASRATGDTEAF
TRBV11-3 | ASRWATGELF
TRBV3-1/TRBV3-2 | ASSHRLAVEQY
TRBV4-2 | ASSQDWLTHGYT
TRBV7-9 | AGQGSYEQY
TRBV11-2 | ASSPERGSYNEQF
TRBV4-1 | ASSQVHGGNYGYT
TRBV7-2 | ASSLVWASGSNEQF
TRBV5-1 | ASSPLDRDTGGYT
TRBV2 | ASSETGRSAKLF
TRBV28 | ASSLSGSWYGYT
TRBV5-4 | ASSLVSGTSIYEQY
TRBV5-1 | ASSSPGLAGRNEQF
TRBV2 | ASREGALYGYT
TRBV6-2/TRBV6-3 | ASSPQDSTDTQY
TRBV10-2 | ASSGYTGELF
TRBV5-5 | ASIITFGDRYSYEQY
TRBV28 | ASSQTSRSGAYEQY
TRBV5-5 | ATRKGADSYEQY
TRBV6-1 | ASSEDGQTYGYT
TRBV4-3 | ASSQDPGQIGNTIY
TRBV25-1 | ATELSVGETQY
TRBV19 | ASSSTVHSGNTIY
TRBV27 | ASSPFGGGTEAF
TRBV6-5 | ASSSTPDRATDGYT
TRBV24-1 | ATSVAGTGYNEQF
TRBV7-2 | ASSFSSFGPSSKNIQY
TRBV18 | ASSPRASSDTGELF
TRBV10-1 | AGMGGLASYNEQF
TRBV5-6 | ASSLAAGTGSYEQY
TRBV2 | ASGGRGGVYGYT
TRBV18 | ASSPSEYGYT
TRBV28 | ASSTLHRGLTEAF
TRBV6-2/TRBV6-3 | ASSYVPGQGVDTQY
TRBV30 | ACYRVYGYT
TRBV21-1 | ASRLTDGDRDPGELF
TRBV12-3/TRBV12-4 | ASSGGSGTEAF
TRBV5-4 | ASSLDYTNTGELF
TRBV7-2 | ASSHRTGGIMNTEAF